These 7 T cell receptor beta chains were sequenced from one sample in a study of siplizumab effects on memory and regulatory T cells. Profiled with immunoSEQ multiplex PCR; TCRdb holds only in-frame clones, not every one. Here the sample spans 100,000 or so clones, 90% to 95% being singletons. The specimen sequenced was Tregs sorted from blood. All receptors come from a human donor in good health.

V gene TRBV9 combines with J gene TRBJ1-2; D possibly corresponds to TRBD1 (6 bases). Germline CDR1 and CDR2: SGDLS and YYNGEE. V was pared by 5 bases and J by 8 bases, with 13 bases between. The CDR3 runs to 12 residues. CDR3 protein: CASSETRGGYTF. The CDR3 region has the DNA TGTGCCAGCAGTGAAACCAGGGGAGGCTACACCTTC.

The rearrangement joins TRBV30 to TRBJ1-5; maybe TRBD1 (5 bases). V lost 5 bases and J 2 bases, leaving 13 bases between the germline ends. Per the germline V gene, CDR1 is GTSNPN and CDR2 is SVGIG (reference sequence). The CDR3 is made up of 14 amino acids. For the CDR3, the DNA is TGTGCCTGGGGGAGGGGTGGTGGCAATCAGCCCCAGCATTTT. It yields the protein CAWGRGGGNQPQHF.

Remarks on this clone: A read error may produce the germline difference seen at one junction end. The chain recombines TRBV14 with TRBJ2-4; the D gene is possibly TRBD2 (7 bases). The CDR3 covers 16 residues. CDR1 is SGHDN, CDR2 FVKESK, per germline. The CDR3 protein is CASSQEGAGARNIQYF. CDR3 DNA: TGTGCCAGCAGCCAAGAGGGGGCGGGGGCCAGAAACATTCAGTACTTC.

V is TRBV5-1 and J is TRBJ1-5; TRBD1 might be the D (5 bases). CDR1 and CDR2 (germline): SGHRS, YFSETQ. The CDR3 length is 16 residues. V was trimmed by 2 bases and J by 4 bases, leaving 16 bases between them. The CDR3 sequence: CASSFGPQGGNQPQHF. The CDR3 nucleotides are TGCGCCAGCAGCTTCGGGCCCCAGGGAGGGAATCAGCCCCAGCATTTT.

This rearrangement joins TRBV5-1 to TRBJ2-1, with D possibly being TRBD2 (5 bases). V lost 2 bases and J lost 0, with 18 bases in between. This CDR3 is built from 18 residues. Germline V lookup: CDR1 SGHRS, CDR2 YFSETQ. CDR3 bases: TGCGCCAGCAGCTTCTACAGCCGCGGGCCGAGCTCCTACAATGAGCAGTTCTTC. Protein product: CASSFYSRGPSSYNEQFF.

The V and J genes are TRBV10-3 and TRBJ2-1; D is perhaps TRBD2 (5 bases). The CDR3 loop spans 16 amino acids. CDR1 is ENHRY, CDR2 SYGVKD, per germline. Trimming took off 6 bases at V and 7 bases at J, with 22 bases between the two ends. The CDR3 bases are TGTGCCATCAGCCCCGGGTCAGCGGTGAAGGGAAATGAGCAGTTCTTC. It is translated as CAISPGSAVKGNEQFF.

The J gene is TRBJ2-3, the V gene TRBV11-3; D not resolved. The CDR3 sequence is 11 residues long. Germline V gene sequence: CDR1 SGHNT, CDR2 YENEEA. Trimming left V 8 bases short and J 9 bases short, with 12 bases between. CDR3 in amino acids: CASGGPGTQYF. CDR3 sequence (DNA): TGTGCCAGCGGTGGGCCCGGGACGCAGTATTTT.